The rows below give T cell receptor beta chains drawn from one sample of a study of monozygotic twins with cystic fibrosis. Here immunoSEQ multiplex PCR was the method, and the copy in TCRdb shows in-frame clones only, minus some. The top ten hold approximately 1% of the sample, which has some 15,000 clones, around 83% seen once. Sequencing used blood. These receptors all come from a boy aged 5-17 years with cystic fibrosis. Each CDR3 is given without its conserved first and last residue.

J | V | CDR3
TRBJ1-1 | TRBV9 | ASSVDFAGPANTEAF
TRBJ1-4 | TRBV2 | ASSDLSATNEKLF
TRBJ1-2 | TRBV5-1 | ASSLVGEAGYT
TRBJ1-2 | TRBV30 | AWSANYGYT
TRBJ2-1 | TRBV6-6 | ASSTSRAEFYNEQF
TRBJ1-2 | TRBV4-2 | ASSQDTELGGIGGYT
TRBJ1-1 | TRBV7-9 | ASSALVSGNTEAF
TRBJ1-6 | TRBV4-1 | ASSQGQVNSPLH
TRBJ2-3 | TRBV10-1 | ASLRRRFAFTDTQY
TRBJ2-1 | TRBV27 | ASSLGGNGNEQF
TRBJ2-2 | TRBV6-6 | ASSSQHTGELF
TRBJ1-2 | TRBV5-1 | ASGGDRTNYGYT
TRBJ2-1 | TRBV5-6 | ASSSTGSYNEQF
TRBJ1-2 | TRBV5-1 | ASSTFLTGTLNYGYT
TRBJ1-5 | TRBV19 | ASSESHNQPQH
TRBJ2-1 | TRBV5-4 | ASSSRGGHSYNEQF
TRBJ2-2 | TRBV28 | ASSSGAISNAGELF
TRBJ1-4 | TRBV5-5 | ASSLEGHNEKLF
TRBJ2-7 | TRBV6-5 | ASSYFKSDEQY
TRBJ2-2 | TRBV11-2 | ASSERQGTGELF
TRBJ1-4 | TRBV4-2 | ASSQGGTAEKLF
TRBJ2-2 | TRBV4-1 | ASSQGLVTGELF
TRBJ2-2 | TRBV15 | ATSRSNTGELF
TRBJ2-1 | TRBV9 | ASSVSPLAGDGGFYNEQF
TRBJ1-1 | TRBV5-4 | ASSHSGTANTEAF
TRBJ1-1 | TRBV7-9 | ASSPDVSTEAF
TRBJ1-5 | TRBV5-8 | ASSYDRGQGRH
TRBJ1-1 | TRBV7-8 | ASSSDPWDTEAF
TRBJ2-5 | TRBV6-5 | ASSYAGRGIEETQY
TRBJ2-3 | TRBV9 | ASSADGGDTQY
TRBJ1-4 | TRBV9 | ASSDNDAGVREKLF
TRBJ1-2 | TRBV18 | ASSPRSGDRGSDDGYT
TRBJ1-1 | TRBV4-1 | ASSRQGKNTEAF
TRBJ1-2 | TRBV18 | ASSPPEVGGYT
TRBJ2-3 | TRBV2 | ASQVDGDTQY
TRBJ2-2 | TRBV11-1 | ASSPPNSGGELF
TRBJ1-1 | TRBV5-1 | ASSFMGTDTEAF
TRBJ2-7 | TRBV29-1 | SVVISWYEQY
TRBJ1-2 | TRBV5-1 | ASSLGGAGRGYT
TRBJ1-1 | TRBV9 | ASSASVRGRGNTEAF
TRBJ1-6 | TRBV7-9 | ASSTPGRANSPLH
TRBJ2-2 | TRBV19 | ASHGRGLNTGELF
TRBJ1-3 | TRBV11-2 | ASSLGPDSGNTIY
TRBJ2-7 | TRBV28 | ASIGQNSYEQY
TRBJ2-5 | TRBV5-1 | ASSLGAGTGRQTQY
TRBJ2-7 | TRBV25-1 | ASSEGTRLSYEQY
. | TRBV5-1 | ASSTRDRDEQY
TRBJ1-2 | TRBV10-1 | ASSEDLNYGYT
TRBJ1-2 | TRBV18 | ASSEETGSDGYT
TRBJ2-7 | TRBV5-1 | ASATTTRTGIYEQY
TRBJ2-7 | TRBV11-2 | ASSRGRGTGNEQY
TRBJ2-5 | TRBV7-8 | ASSPGTSGTQQETQY
TRBJ2-5 | TRBV28 | ASSPGTSGGSQY